These T cell receptor beta chains were read from a single sample in a study of CD8+ T cells in alopecia areata. Sequencing was performed with immunoSEQ multiplex PCR; in TCRdb, only in-frame clones are kept and a portion is missing. The sample consists of more than 150,000 clones, 45% to 75% of them appearing once. This sample comprised CD4+ T cells sorted from blood, obtained at week 4, from a patient treated with tofacitinib. All receptors come from a human donor with alopecia areata. Both conserved end residues are part of each CDR3. The order of the fields is D gene, J gene, V gene, clone size, CDR3 length, CDR3 DNA, CDR3 protein. D genes are given only for firm matches. Clone size, where shown, is once, few, many, or a class for clones that have expanded.

d_gene: NA
j_gene: TRBJ2-1
v_gene: TRBV5-1
abundance: NA
len: 15
CDR3nt: TGCGCCAGCAGCTTGGGGCAGGGCCGCTACAATGAGCAGTTCTTC
CDR3aa: CASSLGQGRYNEQFF

d_gene: NA
j_gene: TRBJ2-1
v_gene: TRBV5-4
abundance: NA
len: 13
CDR3nt: TGTGCCAGCAGCTTGAGATCCGTCAATGAGCAGTTCTTC
CDR3aa: CASSLRSVNEQFF

d_gene: NA
j_gene: TRBJ2-3
v_gene: TRBV29-1
abundance: NA
len: 15
CDR3nt: TGCAGCTTGACATACTCGGGACTCCCTCAAGATACGCAGTATTTT
CDR3aa: CSLTYSGLPQDTQYF

d_gene: TRBD2
j_gene: TRBJ2-2
v_gene: TRBV7-9
abundance: few
len: 15
CDR3nt: TGTGCCAGCATCCTAAGCGGGGAAAACACCGGGGAGCTGTTTTTT
CDR3aa: CASILSGENTGELFF

d_gene: NA
j_gene: TRBJ1-1
v_gene: TRBV5-1
abundance: NA
len: 13
CDR3nt: TGCGCCAGCAGCTTGGAACAGGGCACTGAAGCTTTCTTT
CDR3aa: CASSLEQGTEAFF

d_gene: NA
j_gene: TRBJ2-3
v_gene: TRBV11-1
abundance: many
len: 14
CDR3nt: TGTGCCAGCAGCTATGCTAGAGGGGCAGATACGCAGTATTTT
CDR3aa: CASSYARGADTQYF

d_gene: NA
j_gene: TRBJ2-3
v_gene: TRBV30
abundance: NA
len: 13
CDR3nt: TGTGCCTGGAAAACTCAGGGAAAACAGCCCCAGTATTTT
CDR3aa: CAWKTQGKQPQYF

d_gene: NA
j_gene: TRBJ1-5
v_gene: TRBV6-6
abundance: NA
len: 13
CDR3nt: TGTGCCACCCTGGACGGAAACAATCAGCCCCAGCATTTT
CDR3aa: CATLDGNNQPQHF

d_gene: TRBD1
j_gene: TRBJ2-2
v_gene: TRBV29-1
abundance: NA
len: 13
CDR3nt: TGCAGCGTCGCAGGGGGTAACACCGGGGAGCTGTTTTTT
CDR3aa: CSVAGGNTGELFF

d_gene: NA
j_gene: TRBJ1-2
v_gene: TRBV29-1
abundance: NA
len: 13
CDR3nt: TGCAGCGTTGAACGACAGTCGAACTATGGCTACACCTTC
CDR3aa: CSVERQSNYGYTF

d_gene: NA
j_gene: TRBJ2-6
v_gene: TRBV7-9
abundance: few
len: 13
CDR3nt: TGTGCCAGCAGCTTAGCTGGGGCCAACGTCCTGACTTTC
CDR3aa: CASSLAGANVLTF

d_gene: NA
j_gene: TRBJ1-5
v_gene: TRBV7-9
abundance: few
len: 13
CDR3nt: TGTGCCAGCAGCCCGGGGGGCAATCAGCCCCAGCATTTT
CDR3aa: CASSPGGNQPQHF

d_gene: TRBD1
j_gene: TRBJ2-3
v_gene: TRBV4-1
abundance: NA
len: 15
CDR3nt: TGCGCCAGCAGGCCGACAGGGGGAGGAACAGATACGCAGTATTTT
CDR3aa: CASRPTGGGTDTQYF

d_gene: NA
j_gene: TRBJ2-2
v_gene: TRBV5-1
abundance: once
len: 14
CDR3nt: TGCGCCAGCAGCGCGGCCCAGGGCACCGGGGAGCTGTTTTTT
CDR3aa: CASSAAQGTGELFF

d_gene: NA
j_gene: TRBJ1-2
v_gene: TRBV29-1
abundance: NA
len: 14
CDR3nt: TGCAGCTGCGCGGACGTTAGGGCTAACTATGGCTACACCTTC
CDR3aa: CSCADVRANYGYTF

d_gene: TRBD1
j_gene: TRBJ2-3
v_gene: TRBV6-5
abundance: NA
len: 13
CDR3nt: TGTGCCAGCGGAAGGGGGCCCACAGATACGCAGTATTTT
CDR3aa: CASGRGPTDTQYF

d_gene: NA
j_gene: TRBJ2-2
v_gene: TRBV4-1
abundance: once
len: 14
CDR3nt: TGCGCCAGCAGGCTCAGGGTGAACACCGGGGAGCTGTTTTTT
CDR3aa: CASRLRVNTGELFF

d_gene: NA
j_gene: TRBJ1-2
v_gene: TRBV2
abundance: NA
len: 14
CDR3nt: TGTGCCAGCAGGCCCGGGACGGGTTCTTATGGCTACACCTTC
CDR3aa: CASRPGTGSYGYTF

d_gene: TRBD2
j_gene: TRBJ2-7
v_gene: TRBV5-1
abundance: NA
len: 13
CDR3nt: TGCGCCAGCAGCAAGGCGGGGGGCTACGAGCAGTACTTC
CDR3aa: CASSKAGGYEQYF

d_gene: NA
j_gene: TRBJ2-2
v_gene: TRBV10-3
abundance: NA
len: 12
CDR3nt: TGTGCCACCACCGCAGAACCCGGGGAGCTGTTTTTT
CDR3aa: CATTAEPGELFF

d_gene: NA
j_gene: TRBJ1-3
v_gene: TRBV20-1
abundance: few
len: 11
CDR3nt: TGCAGTGCTAGAGGGGTGGACACCATATATTTT
CDR3aa: CSARGVDTIYF

d_gene: NA
j_gene: TRBJ2-1
v_gene: TRBV7-9
abundance: few
len: 13
CDR3nt: TGTGCCATTATCCAGATCTCCTACAATGAGCAGTTCTTC
CDR3aa: CAIIQISYNEQFF

d_gene: NA
j_gene: TRBJ1-5
v_gene: TRBV23-1
abundance: NA
len: 15
CDR3nt: TGCGCCAGCAGTCAATCGGGAGGGAGCAATCAGCCCCAGCATTTT
CDR3aa: CASSQSGGSNQPQHF

d_gene: NA
j_gene: TRBJ1-5
v_gene: TRBV30
abundance: NA
len: 14
CDR3nt: TGTGCCTGGAGTGTAGCAGTTAGCAATCAGCCCCAGCATTTT
CDR3aa: CAWSVAVSNQPQHF

d_gene: NA
j_gene: TRBJ1-4
v_gene: TRBV30
abundance: NA
len: 12
CDR3nt: TGTGCCTGGTCGGGTCCTAGCGAAAAACTGTTTTTT
CDR3aa: CAWSGPSEKLFF

d_gene: NA
j_gene: TRBJ1-2
v_gene: TRBV29-1
abundance: NA
len: 14
CDR3nt: TGCAGCGTTCCCCAACATTCGGACAGCCTTGGCTACACCTTC
CDR3aa: CSVPQHSDSLGYTF

d_gene: NA
j_gene: TRBJ2-5
v_gene: TRBV7-9
abundance: NA
len: 14
CDR3nt: TGTGCCAGCAGCTTAAAACGGCTCCAAGAGACCCAGTACTTC
CDR3aa: CASSLKRLQETQYF

d_gene: TRBD1
j_gene: TRBJ2-7
v_gene: TRBV4-1
abundance: NA
len: 15
CDR3nt: TGCGCCAGCAGCCAAGGGGACAGGGAGCTTGGCGAGCAGTACTTC
CDR3aa: CASSQGDRELGEQYF

d_gene: NA
j_gene: TRBJ1-6
v_gene: TRBV28
abundance: NA
len: 15
CDR3nt: TGTGCCAGCAGCCTCCTTGGACAGAGAAGCCCACCCCTCCACTTT
CDR3aa: CASSLLGQRSPPLHF

d_gene: TRBD1
j_gene: TRBJ2-3
v_gene: TRBV29-1
abundance: NA
len: 15
CDR3nt: TGCAGCGTTGAAGGGACAGGGGGGGGCACAGATACGCAGTATTTT
CDR3aa: CSVEGTGGGTDTQYF